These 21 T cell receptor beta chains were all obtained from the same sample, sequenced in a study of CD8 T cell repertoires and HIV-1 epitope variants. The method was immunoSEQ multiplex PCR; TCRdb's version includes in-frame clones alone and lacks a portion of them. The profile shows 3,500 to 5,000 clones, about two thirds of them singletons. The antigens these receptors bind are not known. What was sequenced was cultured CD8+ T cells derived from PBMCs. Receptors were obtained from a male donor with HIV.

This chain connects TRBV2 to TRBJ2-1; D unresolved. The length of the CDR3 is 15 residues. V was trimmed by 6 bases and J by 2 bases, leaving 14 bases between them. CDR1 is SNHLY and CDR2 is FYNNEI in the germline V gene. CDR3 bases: TGTGCCAGCAGAAGGTGGGAAGGGACCTACAATGAGCAGTTCTTC. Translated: CASRRWEGTYNEQFF.

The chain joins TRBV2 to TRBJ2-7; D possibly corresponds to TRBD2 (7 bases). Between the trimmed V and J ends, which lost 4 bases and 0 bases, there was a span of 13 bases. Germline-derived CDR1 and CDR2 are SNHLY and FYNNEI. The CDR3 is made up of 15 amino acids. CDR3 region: CASSVGGGLSYEQYF. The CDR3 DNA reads TGTGCCAGCAGTGTGGGCGGGGGCCTCTCCTACGAGCAGTACTTC.

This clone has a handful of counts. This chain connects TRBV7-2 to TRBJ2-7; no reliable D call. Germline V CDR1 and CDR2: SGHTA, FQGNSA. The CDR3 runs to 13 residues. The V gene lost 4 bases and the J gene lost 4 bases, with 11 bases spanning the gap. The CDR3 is CASSSPWPYEQYF. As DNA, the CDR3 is TGTGCCAGCAGCTCCCCTTGGCCTTACGAGCAGTACTTC. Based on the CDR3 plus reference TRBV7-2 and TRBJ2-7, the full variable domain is GAGVSQSPSNKVTEKGKDVELRCDPISGHTALYWYRQSLGQGLEFLIYFQGNSAPDKSGLPSDRFSAERTGGSVSTLTIQRTQQEDSAVYLCASSSPWPYEQYFGPGTRLTVT.

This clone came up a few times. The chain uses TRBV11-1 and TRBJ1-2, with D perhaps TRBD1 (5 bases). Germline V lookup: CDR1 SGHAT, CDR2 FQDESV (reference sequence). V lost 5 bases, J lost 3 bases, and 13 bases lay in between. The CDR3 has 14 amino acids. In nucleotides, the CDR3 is TGTGCCAGCAGCCCTGGGACTTCTGACTATGGCTACACCTTC. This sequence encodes CASSPGTSDYGYTF.

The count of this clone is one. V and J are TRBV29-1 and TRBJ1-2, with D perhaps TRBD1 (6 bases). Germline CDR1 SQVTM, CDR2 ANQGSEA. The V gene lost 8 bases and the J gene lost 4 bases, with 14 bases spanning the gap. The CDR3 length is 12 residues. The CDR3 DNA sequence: TGCAGCACGACTCAGGGGAGCTATGGCTACACCTTC. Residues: CSTTQGSYGYTF.

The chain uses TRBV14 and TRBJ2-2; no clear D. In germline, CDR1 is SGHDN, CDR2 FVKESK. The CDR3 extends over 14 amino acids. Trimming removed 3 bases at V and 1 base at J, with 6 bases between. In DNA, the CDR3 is TGTGCCAGCAGCCAGGCAGGGAACACCGGGGAGCTGTTTTTT. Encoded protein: CASSQAGNTGELFF.

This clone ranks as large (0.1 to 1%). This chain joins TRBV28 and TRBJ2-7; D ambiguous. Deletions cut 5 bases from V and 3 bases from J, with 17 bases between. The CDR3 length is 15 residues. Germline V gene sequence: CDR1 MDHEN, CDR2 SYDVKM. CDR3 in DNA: TGTGCCAGCAGTCCCCGACTGGGCGACCTCTACGAGCAGTACTTC. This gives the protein CASSPRLGDLYEQYF.

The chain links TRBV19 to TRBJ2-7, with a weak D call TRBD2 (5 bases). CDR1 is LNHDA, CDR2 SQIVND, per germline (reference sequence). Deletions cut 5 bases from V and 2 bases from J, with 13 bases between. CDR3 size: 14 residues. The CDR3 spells CASSSRETPYEQYF. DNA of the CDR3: TGTGCCAGTAGTTCGAGGGAGACCCCCTACGAGCAGTACTTC.

The CDR3 sequence is CAIRLGGSYEQYF. The CDR3 DNA sequence: TGTGCCATTAGGTTGGGGGGCAGCTACGAGCAGTACTTC. V and J are TRBV6-1 and TRBJ2-7; D is possibly TRBD1 or TRBD2 (6 bases each). The CDR3 consists of 13 residues. V lost 10 bases, J lost 3 bases, and 16 bases lay in between. The germline V gene has CDR1 MNHNS and CDR2 SASEGT.

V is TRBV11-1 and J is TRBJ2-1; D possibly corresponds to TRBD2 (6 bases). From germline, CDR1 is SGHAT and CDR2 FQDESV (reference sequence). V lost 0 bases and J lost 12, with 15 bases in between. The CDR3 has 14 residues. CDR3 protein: CASSLAGLSGVQFF. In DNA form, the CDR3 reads TGTGCCAGCAGCTTAGCGGGGCTCTCGGGGGTGCAGTTCTTC.

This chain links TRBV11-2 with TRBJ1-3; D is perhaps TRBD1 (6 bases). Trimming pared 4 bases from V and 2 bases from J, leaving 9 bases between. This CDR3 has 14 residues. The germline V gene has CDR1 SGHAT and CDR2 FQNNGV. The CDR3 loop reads CASSSAGAGNTIYF. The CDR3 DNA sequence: TGTGCCAGCAGCTCGGCAGGGGCTGGAAACACCATATATTTT.

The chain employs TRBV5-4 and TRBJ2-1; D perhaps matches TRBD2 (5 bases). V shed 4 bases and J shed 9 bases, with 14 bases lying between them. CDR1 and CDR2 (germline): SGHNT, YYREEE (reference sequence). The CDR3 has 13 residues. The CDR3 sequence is CASSQNSVVEQFF. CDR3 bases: TGTGCCAGCAGCCAAAATAGCGTTGTTGAGCAGTTCTTC.

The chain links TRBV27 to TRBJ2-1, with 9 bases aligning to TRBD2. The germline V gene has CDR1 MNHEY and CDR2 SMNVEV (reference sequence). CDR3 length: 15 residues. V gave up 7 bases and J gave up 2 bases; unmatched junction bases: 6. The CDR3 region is CASNPGGGAYNEQFF. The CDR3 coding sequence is TGTGCCAGCAACCCCGGCGGGGGGGCCTACAATGAGCAGTTCTTC.

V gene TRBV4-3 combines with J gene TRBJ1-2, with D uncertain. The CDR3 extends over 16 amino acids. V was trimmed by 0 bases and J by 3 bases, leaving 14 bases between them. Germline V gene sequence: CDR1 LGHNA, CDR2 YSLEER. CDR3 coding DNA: TGCGCCAGCAGCCAAGATCCCCCAGACTTGGACTATGGCTACACCTTC. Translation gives CASSQDPPDLDYGYTF.

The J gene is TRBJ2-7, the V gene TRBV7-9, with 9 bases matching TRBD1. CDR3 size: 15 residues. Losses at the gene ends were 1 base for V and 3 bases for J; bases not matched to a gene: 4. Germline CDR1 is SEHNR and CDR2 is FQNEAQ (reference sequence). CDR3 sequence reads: CASSLVPDRGYEQYF. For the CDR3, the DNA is TGTGCCAGCAGCTTAGTCCCGGACAGGGGCTACGAGCAGTACTTC. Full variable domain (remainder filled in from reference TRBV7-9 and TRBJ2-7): DTGVSQNPRHKITKRGQNVTFRCDPISEHNRLYWYRQTLGQGPEFLTYFQNEAQLEKSRLLSDRFSAERPKGSFSTLEIQRTEQGDSAMYLCASSLVPDRGYEQYFGPGTRLTVT.

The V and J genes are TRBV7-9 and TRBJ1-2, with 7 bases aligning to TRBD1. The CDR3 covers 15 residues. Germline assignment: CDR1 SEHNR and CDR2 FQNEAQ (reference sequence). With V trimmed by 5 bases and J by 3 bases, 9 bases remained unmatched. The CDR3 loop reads CASSQQGTEDYGYTF. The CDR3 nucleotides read TGTGCCAGCAGCCAACAGGGGACGGAAGACTATGGCTACACCTTC. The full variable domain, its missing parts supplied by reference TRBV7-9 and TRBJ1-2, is DTGVSQNPRHKITKRGQNVTFRCDPISEHNRLYWYRQTLGQGPEFLTYFQNEAQLEKSRLLSDRFSAERPKGSFSTLEIQRTEQGDSAMYLCASSQQGTEDYGYTFGSGTRLTVV.

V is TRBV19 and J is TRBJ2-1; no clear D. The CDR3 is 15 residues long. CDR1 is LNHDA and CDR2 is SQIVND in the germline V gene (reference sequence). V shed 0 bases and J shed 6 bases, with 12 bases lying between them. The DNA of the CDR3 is TGTGCCAGTAGTATAGATCTGTCCGGGCTCAATGAGCAGTTCTTC. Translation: CASSIDLSGLNEQFF. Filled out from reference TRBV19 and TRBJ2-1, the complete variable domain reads DGGITQSPKYLFRKEGQNVTLSCEQNLNHDAMYWYRQDPGQGLRLIYYSQIVNDFQKGDIAEGYSVSREKKESFPLTVTSAQKNPTAFYLCASSIDLSGLNEQFFGPGTRLTVL.

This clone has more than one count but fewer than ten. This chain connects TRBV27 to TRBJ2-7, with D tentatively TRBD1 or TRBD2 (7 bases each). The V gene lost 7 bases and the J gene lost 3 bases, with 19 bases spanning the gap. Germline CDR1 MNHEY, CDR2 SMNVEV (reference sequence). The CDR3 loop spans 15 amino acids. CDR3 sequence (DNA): TGTGCCAGCACTCCTGGGGGGGACAGCAACTACGAGCAGTACTTC. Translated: CASTPGGDSNYEQYF.

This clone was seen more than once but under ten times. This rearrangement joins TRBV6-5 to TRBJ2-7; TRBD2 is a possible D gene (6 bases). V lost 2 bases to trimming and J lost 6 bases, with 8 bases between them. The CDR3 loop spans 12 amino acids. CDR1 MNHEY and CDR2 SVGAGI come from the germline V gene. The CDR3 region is CASSYGGGEQYF. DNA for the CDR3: TGTGCCAGCAGTTACGGGGGAGGCGAGCAGTACTTC.

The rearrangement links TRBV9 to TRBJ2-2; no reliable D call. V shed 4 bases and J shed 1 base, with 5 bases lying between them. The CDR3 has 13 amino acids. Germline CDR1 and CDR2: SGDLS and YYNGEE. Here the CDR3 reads CASSSMNTGELFF. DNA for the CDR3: TGTGCCAGCAGCTCGATGAACACCGGGGAGCTGTTTTTT. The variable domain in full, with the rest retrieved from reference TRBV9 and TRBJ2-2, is DSGVTQTPKHLITATGQRVTLRCSPRSGDLSVYWYQQSLDQGLQFLIQYYNGEERAKGNILERFSAQQFPDLHSELNLSSLELGDSALYFCASSSMNTGELFFGEGSRLTVL.

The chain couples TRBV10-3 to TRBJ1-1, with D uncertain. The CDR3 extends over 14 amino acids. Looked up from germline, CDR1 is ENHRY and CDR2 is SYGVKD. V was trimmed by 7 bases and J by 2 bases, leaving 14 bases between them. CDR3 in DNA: TGTGCCATCAAGAACGGGCAGACCAACACTGAAGCTTTCTTT. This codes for CAIKNGQTNTEAFF.